This is a list of T cell receptor beta chains from one sample in a study of blood T cells in healthy people across ages. One entry per CDR3 protein, called by TCRdb with MiXCR from the 5' RACE reads. In the table there are around 1,500,000 distinct CDR3 sequences, about 28% of which are singletons. The material sequenced was blood. These receptors all come from a young woman in good health. The CDR3 runs from the conserved cysteine through the conserved F or W. The order of the fields is D gene, J gene, clone size, V gene, CDR3 protein, CDR3 DNA. The D gene is left open where the match is weak. Size tells how often a clone was seen (once, few, many) or the class of an expanded clone, and some rows leave it out.

>.|TRBJ2-5|few|TRBV7-2
CASSFDATGTETQYF
TGTGCCAGCAGCTTCGATGCCACAGGGACTGAGACCCAGTACTTC
>.|TRBJ1-2|many|TRBV7-2
CASSLDPGTLYGYTF
TGTGCCAGCAGCTTGGATCCCGGGACACTCTATGGCTACACCTTC
>.|TRBJ1-5|few|TRBV18
CASSPGPQEPQHF
TGTGCCAGCTCACCAGGGCCCCAGGAGCCCCAGCATTTT
>.|TRBJ2-5|.|TRBV2
CASSEGGIQETQYF
TGTGCCAGCAGTGAAGGAGGGATCCAAGAGACCCAGTACTTC
>.|TRBJ2-7|.|TRBV7-2
CASSLGSRGRSYEQYF
TGTGCCAGCAGCTTAGGGTCTAGGGGACGCTCCTACGAGCAGTACTTC
>.|TRBJ1-1|few|TRBV2
CASSERAGDETEAFF
TGTGCCAGCAGTGAACGGGCAGGGGATGAGACTGAAGCTTTCTTT
>.|TRBJ2-3|many|TRBV5-1
CASSLSPNGASTDTQYF
TGCGCCAGCAGCTTGAGTCCTAACGGGGCAAGCACAGATACGCAGTATTTT
>.|TRBJ2-4|.|TRBV11-2
CAGSSGTDKNIQYF
TGTGCCGGCAGCTCCGGGACTGACAAAAACATTCAGTACTTC
>.|TRBJ1-2|.|TRBV20-1
CSARDFRLSYGYTF
TGCAGTGCTAGAGATTTCAGGCTGAGCTATGGCTACACCTTC
>.|TRBJ2-7|.|TRBV5-4
CASSLRASTSYEQYF
TGTGCCAGCAGCTTGAGGGCAAGCACCTCCTACGAGCAGTACTTC
>.|TRBJ2-5|few|TRBV25-1
CASSAFGGPSETQYF
TGTGCCAGCAGTGCATTCGGAGGGCCCAGCGAGACCCAGTACTTC
>.|TRBJ2-1|few|TRBV18
CASSPEMQVNEQFF
TGTGCCAGCTCACCGGAAATGCAGGTGAATGAGCAGTTCTTC
>TRBD2|TRBJ2-3|few|TRBV20-1
CSVIRQLAGARTDTQYF
TGCAGTGTTATTCGGCAGCTAGCGGGAGCTCGCACAGATACGCAGTATTTT
>.|TRBJ1-2|.|TRBV2
CASSEVRGLGYGYTF
TGTGCCAGCAGTGAAGTGCGGGGCCTGGGCTATGGCTACACCTTC
>TRBD2|TRBJ2-1|few|TRBV4-3
CASSQTSGGFNEQFF
TGCGCCAGCAGCCAAACAAGCGGGGGTTTCAATGAGCAGTTCTTC
>.|TRBJ1-4|few|TRBV9
CASSVATTANEKLFF
TGTGCCAGCAGCGTAGCTACGACGGCTAATGAAAAACTGTTTTTT
>.|TRBJ2-3|.|TRBV12-3/TRBV12-4
CASRQAGGWSDTQYF
TGTGCCAGCCGCCAAGCAGGAGGGTGGTCAGATACGCAGTATTTT
>.|TRBJ2-6|.|TRBV6-5
CASNGILSGANVLTF
TGTGCCAGCAACGGAATCCTTTCTGGGGCCAACGTCCTGACTTTC
>.|TRBJ2-7|.|TRBV28
CASSLGVGPYEQYF
TGTGCCAGCAGTTTAGGGGTCGGTCCCTACGAGCAGTACTTC
>.|TRBJ1-1|.|TRBV6-6
CASNVEGSGSYTEAFF
TGTGCCAGCAACGTCGAGGGGTCGGGGTCCTACACTGAAGCTTTCTTT
>.|TRBJ2-5|.|TRBV2
CASSVGTGGTQYF
TGTGCCAGCAGTGTAGGGACCGGCGGGACCCAGTACTTC
>.|TRBJ2-7|few|TRBV12-3/TRBV12-4
CASSFGKVGEQYF
TGTGCCAGCAGTTTCGGCAAGGTGGGGGAGCAGTACTTC
>.|TRBJ2-7|.|TRBV21-1
CASSKGWWLSELNAYEQYF
TGTGCCAGCAGCAAAGGGTGGTGGCTCTCGGAGTTAAACGCCTACGAGCAGTACTTC
>.|TRBJ2-5|.|TRBV20-1
CSAPEGGIQETQYF
TGCAGTGCTCCTGAAGGCGGGATACAAGAGACCCAGTACTTC
>.|TRBJ2-1|.|TRBV6-6
CASKLTSDSYNEQFF
TGTGCCAGCAAATTGACCTCGGACTCATACAATGAGCAGTTCTTC
>.|TRBJ2-5|few|TRBV14
CASSQGDTETQYF
TGTGCCAGCAGCCAAGGGGACACGGAGACCCAGTACTTC
>.|TRBJ1-6|.|TRBV11-2
CASSLGAHNSPLHF
TGTGCCAGCAGCTTAGGCGCCCATAATTCACCCCTCCACTTT